This TCR beta chain emerged from a study of spatial heterogeneity in lung cancer. Study background: Patients with untreated early-stage non-small cell lung cancer, numbering some 68, were the donors.

Indicated time point: blood at routine non-recurrence follow-up after resection. The authors sequenced whole RNA from tumor, nontumor lung or frozen PBMC without sorting. The CDR3 is made up of 13 amino acids. The germline gives CDR1 MNHEY, CDR2 SVGAGI. With 8 bases removed from V and 5 bases from J, the gap between germline ends came to 13 bases. A distinct unique molecular identifier was carried by each TCR cDNA molecule. Using its own MiXCR run on the 5' RACE reads, TCRdb lists one record per CDR3 protein. The sample carries tens of thousands of distinct CDR3 sequences, roughly a fifth recorded once.

The sample in question was PBMCs, obtained at follow-up. The source is a male donor with early-stage non-small cell lung cancer. The chain carries TRBV6-5 and TRBJ1-5; D uncertain. CDR3 region: CASAVVVDQPQHF. The CDR3 DNA reads TGTGCCAGCGCTGTAGTTGTCGATCAGCCCCAGCATTTT.